This T cell receptor beta chain was recorded in a study of OX40 agonist ivuxolimab in advanced cancers. Whole-study context: An agonistic human IgG2 monoclonal antibody against OX40 (CD134) was given. Earlier treatment with anti-PD-1, anti-PD-L1 or anti-CTLA-4 was permitted, and about 40% had received some.

General observations from the study: The average count of expanded clones was higher among CD8+ T cells than among CD4+.

Autoimmune disease history or systemic immunosuppression meant exclusion. The method was immunoSEQ multiplex PCR; TCRdb's version includes in-frame clones alone and lacks a portion of them. In the table there are roughly 14,000 clones, around 64% of which are singletons. The CDR3 contains 16 residues. The ends lost 4 bases at V and 1 base at J; junction bases unmatched: 6. Germline assignment: CDR1 SNHLY and CDR2 FYNNEI. Regarding this clone: Antigen unknown.

This chain connects TRBV2 to TRBJ2-5, with 10 nucleotides matching TRBD2. This sequence originates from an adult with an advanced solid tumor such as melanoma, head and neck, liver or kidney cancer. The material sequenced was CD4+ or CD8+ T cells sorted from blood, taken in a trial of the OX40 agonist ivuxolimab. CDR3 protein: CASSGAASGGQETQYF. In nucleotides, the CDR3 is TGTGCCAGCAGTGGAGCGGCTAGCGGGGGCCAAGAGACCCAGTACTTC.